A single sample gave rise to the 10 T cell receptor beta chains below, sequenced in a study of T cells after somatic rescue of genetic block. TCRdb's copy holds only in-frame clones and misses some; the assay was immunoSEQ multiplex PCR. The sample has 13,000 to 15,000 clones, 70% seen once. Sequencing was carried out using peripheral blood mononuclear cells (PBMCs). Receptors originate from a man aged 18-30 years.

This rearrangement joins TRBV5-1 to TRBJ2-7; D may be TRBD1 (6 bases). Germline CDR1 is SGHRS and CDR2 is YFSETQ. Trimming took 0 bases from V and 5 from J, leaving 12 bases between them. The CDR3 runs to 14 residues. Here the CDR3 reads CASSLGQGRDEQYF. The CDR3 DNA is TGCGCCAGCAGCTTGGGGCAGGGGAGAGACGAGCAGTACTTC.

This clone was recorded only once. The CDR3 DNA reads as TGTGCCAGCAGCCTCGGGACAGCTGCTAACTACAATGAGCAGTTCTTC. Protein product: CASSLGTAANYNEQFF. The chain links TRBV5-4 to TRBJ2-1, with TRBD1 matching 7 bases. Germline V gene sequence: CDR1 SGHNT, CDR2 YYREEE (reference sequence). The CDR3 spans 16 residues. V shed 4 bases and J 3 bases; nucleotides not matched to a gene: 10.

The rearrangement links TRBV7-9 to TRBJ1-4; D remains unclear. V lost 0 bases, J lost 1 base, and 6 bases lay in between. The V gene's germline CDR1 is SEHNR and CDR2 FQNEAQ (reference sequence). This CDR3 is 15 amino acids long. The CDR3 nucleotides read TGTGCCAGCAGCTTAGCCGGAGGAACTAATGAAAAACTGTTTTTT. Its translation: CASSLAGGTNEKLFF.

This chain connects TRBV28 to TRBJ2-7, with 14 nucleotides matching TRBD2. Germline-derived CDR1 and CDR2 are MDHEN and SYDVKM. The V and J ends lost 6 bases and 2 bases, in that order; junction bases with no gene match: 6. The CDR3 runs 16 residues. The CDR3 DNA is TGTGCCAGCAGACGGGGACTAGCGGGAGAGACCTACGAGCAGTACTTC. This gives the protein CASRRGLAGETYEQYF.

This chain links TRBV6-1 with TRBJ2-7; TRBD1 might be the D (5 bases). The CDR3 sequence is 13 residues long. V lost 4 bases to trimming and J lost 2 bases, with 9 bases between them. Germline-derived CDR1 and CDR2 are MNHNS and SASEGT. This CDR3 is CASSGGHTYEQYF. Written as DNA, the CDR3 is TGTGCCAGCAGTGGAGGACATACCTACGAGCAGTACTTC.

V is TRBV27 and J is TRBJ2-3, with 8 bases identical to TRBD2. V shed 5 bases and J 3 bases; nucleotides not matched to a gene: 16. The CDR3 loop spans 18 amino acids. The germline gives CDR1 MNHEY, CDR2 SMNVEV (reference sequence). CDR3 loop: CASSLAGWAGGRTDTQYF. CDR3 nucleotides: TGTGCCAGCAGTCTTGCAGGGTGGGCGGGAGGTAGGACAGATACGCAGTATTTT.

This chain links TRBV4-1 with TRBJ1-5, with 9 bases fitting TRBD1. Germline trimming cut 1 base from V and 3 bases from J; bases unmatched to any gene: 10. CDR1 is MGHRA and CDR2 is YSYEKL in the germline V gene. The CDR3 consists of 18 residues. CDR3 nucleotide sequence: TGCGCCAGCAGCCAAGGCATACTGACAGGGGGGCACAATCAGCCCCAGCATTTT. Residues: CASSQGILTGGHNQPQHF.

The chain couples TRBV6-6 to TRBJ2-4, with TRBD1 matching over 11 bases. Germline CDR1 reads MNHNY; CDR2 reads SVGAGI (reference sequence). This CDR3 is 15 amino acids long. V lost 10 bases, J lost 2 bases, and 7 bases stayed unmatched. The CDR3 nucleotides read TGTGCCACAGGGGGACAGGGGGTGTCCAAAAACATTCAGTACTTC. The encoded protein is CATGGQGVSKNIQYF.

The DNA for the CDR3 is TGCGCCCCCCAGCCTCGGGGGTCTCCGGGACAGGGCCGAAGGGGCGGGGAGCTGTTTTTT. It codes for CAPQPRGSPGQGRRGGELFF. The chain carries TRBV5-1 and TRBJ2-2; the match to TRBD1 covers 9 bases. With 10 bases clipped from V and 7 bases from J, the junction kept 29 bases outside the gene matches. Germline V CDR1 and CDR2: SGHRS, YFSETQ. The CDR3 spans 20 residues.

V usage is TRBV11-2 and J usage is TRBJ1-4; the D gene is possibly TRBD1 (5 bases). Between the trimmed V and J ends, which lost 1 base and 8 bases, there was a span of 17 bases. The CDR3 extends over 16 amino acids. Germline CDR1 reads SGHAT; CDR2 reads FQNNGV. CDR3 sequence reads: CASSLVPMQGGEKLFF. DNA of the CDR3: TGTGCCAGCAGCTTAGTCCCCATGCAGGGTGGCGAAAAACTGTTTTTT.